This passage covers 27 T cell receptor beta chains from one sample sequenced in a study of CD8+CD57+ T cells in acquired aplastic anemia. Profiling that covered TCR beta VDJ and CDR3 relied on genomic DNA as its template. TCRdb reprocessed the reads with MiXCR, giving one entry per CDR3 protein. The table includes 400,000 to 450,000 distinct CDR3 sequences, approximately 70% detected once. Sequencing was performed on sorted CD4+, CD8+, or CD8+CD57+ T cells (not recorded which) from PBMCs. The origin of the receptors is a human donor in good health, serving as a control.

This clonotype was seen at least ten times. This chain connects TRBV5-1 to TRBJ2-5; D is possibly TRBD1 (5 bases). This CDR3 contains 14 residues. From germline, CDR1 is SGHRS and CDR2 YFSETQ. Trimming took 7 bases from V and 2 from J, leaving 15 bases between them. CDR3 coding DNA: TGCGCCAGCGCCCCAGGCAGGGCTCAAGAGACCCAGTACTTC. Translated, it gives CASAPGRAQETQYF.

Of note for this clonotype: Here the CDR3 omits its conserved ending phenylalanine or tryptophan, so a read error is the likely source. The rearrangement joins TRBV19 to TRBJ2-2; D might be TRBD2 (5 bases). This CDR3 contains 16 residues. Germline CDR1 is LNHDA and CDR2 is SQIVND (reference sequence). The V end lost 2 bases, the J end lost 3 bases, and 13 bases lay between the germline ends. As DNA, the CDR3 is TGTGCCAGTAGTATACGAGGGCAGGTGGACACCGGGGAGCTGTTTCTT. It yields the protein CASSIRGQVDTGELFL.

Comment on this clonotype: An end of the junction differs from the germline gene, which may be a read error. The V gene is TRBV5-1, the J gene TRBJ2-7; perhaps D is TRBD1 or TRBD2 (7 bases each). The CDR3 covers 14 residues. Per germline, CDR1 SGHRS and CDR2 YFSETQ. The CDR3 DNA follows: TGTGCCAGCAGCTCCGGGGCAGGGGGGGACGAGCAGTACTTC. Its translation is CASSSGAGGDEQYF.

This clonotype was seen a single time. The junction departs from the called germline gene at one end, perhaps through a read error. The rearrangement joins TRBV20-1 to TRBJ1-1; D remains unclear. The CDR3 contains 14 residues. Germline V gives CDR1 DFQATT, CDR2 SNEGSKA (reference sequence). CDR3 sequence: CSVEYPVRNSEVFF. CDR3 DNA sequence: TGCAGCGTTGAGTATCCAGTGCGGAACTCTGAAGTTTTCTTT.

A remark on this clonotype: The final CDR3 position lacks the conserved phenylalanine or tryptophan, pointing to a likely read error. V gene TRBV20-1 combines with J gene TRBJ2-1, with 12 bases lining up with TRBD2. CDR1 and CDR2 (germline): DFQATT, SNEGSKA (reference sequence). The CDR3 is 15 residues long. V was pared by 5 bases and J by 3 bases, with 5 bases of the junction left unmatched. In DNA form, the CDR3 reads TGCAGTGCTTGGACTAGCGGGGAAATCTACAATGAGCAGTTCTCC. As protein: CSAWTSGEIYNEQFS.

Ten or more counts support this clonotype. The chain links TRBV20-1 to TRBJ1-1, with no clear D. The germline V gene has CDR1 DFQATT and CDR2 SNEGSKA (reference sequence). CDR3 length equals 11 residues. Trimming removed 6 bases from V and 7 bases from J, with 12 bases in between. CDR3 nucleotide sequence: TGCAGTGCCCCCGGCCCAATTGAAGCTTTCTTT. Translated, it gives CSAPGPIEAFF.

This clonotype was seen repeatedly, ten times or more. The chain links TRBV5-1 to TRBJ1-4, with 12 bases fitting TRBD1. V lost 4 bases to trimming and J lost 7 bases; unmatched junction nucleotides: 2. CDR1 is SGHRS, CDR2 YFSETQ, per germline. The CDR3 contains 14 residues. The CDR3 protein is CASSGTGGAEKLFF. Written as DNA, the CDR3 is TGCGCCAGCAGCGGGACAGGGGGCGCTGAAAAACTGTTTTTT.

As regards this clonotype: At one boundary the junction diverges from the germline segment, which might be a read error. The J gene is TRBJ2-2, the V gene TRBV2; 7 bases align to TRBD2. Looked up from germline, CDR1 is SNHLY and CDR2 is FYNNEI. The CDR3 covers 14 residues. The CDR3 sequence is CATRREKNTRELFF. The CDR3 region has the DNA TGTGCCACCAGGCGGGAGAAAAACACCCGGGAGCTGTTTTTT.

This chain connects TRBV19 to TRBJ1-5; D is uncertain. CDR1 and CDR2 from the germline V gene are LNHDA and SQIVND (reference sequence). Trimming removed 1 base from V and 9 bases from J, with 19 bases in between. This CDR3 spans 16 amino acids. The CDR3 coding sequence is TGTGCCAGTAGTATAGTCCCAGCCTTCACCAATGGGCCCCAGCATTTT. The encoded protein is CASSIVPAFTNGPQHF. Using reference TRBV19 and TRBJ1-5 for the parts outside the CDR3, the full variable domain is DGGITQSPKYLFRKEGQNVTLSCEQNLNHDAMYWYRQDPGQGLRLIYYSQIVNDFQKGDIAEGYSVSREKKESFPLTVTSAQKNPTAFYLCASSIVPAFTNGPQHFGDGTRLSIL.

About this clonotype: In this CDR3 the conserved last residue, phenylalanine or tryptophan, is missing, so a read error is likely. No DNA is shown, since the ends of the CDR3 on it are uncertain; the CDR3 is the one TCRdb lists. The chain carries TRBV11-3 and TRBJ1-4; the D segment call TRBD1 is taken from the table without a DNA check. Germline V gene lookup returns CDR1 SGHNT and CDR2 YENEEA. Both ends counted, the CDR3 spans 9 residues. The CDR3 loop reads CASSLGSTG.

The chain uses TRBV12-3 or TRBV12-4 and TRBJ2-2; D is unclear. Deletions cut 8 bases from V and 6 bases from J, with 13 bases between. The CDR3 runs to 13 residues. In DNA form, the CDR3 reads TGTGCCAGCCGACTGTCGGCAGCCGGGGAGCTGTTTTTT. Protein product: CASRLSAAGELFF.

The rearrangement joins TRBV24-1 to TRBJ2-7, with D maybe TRBD2 (5 bases). V was clipped by 11 bases and J by 2 bases, with 15 bases between them. Looked up from germline, CDR1 is KGHDR and CDR2 is SFDVKD. The CDR3 contains 13 residues. CDR3 nucleotides: TGTGCCAACCCGCCTCCCGGGGCCTACGAGCAGTACTTC. Encoded protein: CANPPPGAYEQYF.

The rearrangement links TRBV2 to TRBJ2-3; 10 positions match TRBD1. From germline, CDR1 is SNHLY and CDR2 FYNNEI. CDR3 length: 16 residues. The ends lost 5 bases at V and 0 bases at J; junction bases unmatched: 5. The CDR3 loop is CASSRGQGSSTDTQYF. CDR3 nucleotides: TGTGCCAGCAGTAGGGGACAGGGGTCAAGCACAGATACGCAGTATTTT. The complete variable domain, with remaining parts taken from reference TRBV2 and TRBJ2-3, reads EPEVTQTPSHQVTQMGQEVILRCVPISNHLYFYWYRQILGQKVEFLVSFYNNEISEKSEIFDDQFSVERPDGSNFTLKIRSTKLEDSAMYFCASSRGQGSSTDTQYFGPGTRLTVL.

Details on this clonotype: A junction end diverges from the germline sequence, so it may reflect a read error. The chain carries TRBV7-8 and TRBJ2-7; a possible D gene is TRBD1 (6 bases). CDR1 is SGHVS, CDR2 FQNEAQ, per germline. The CDR3 spans 14 residues. The CDR3 nucleotides are TGTGCCACCAGCTTCGAGACAGGCACCTACGAGCAGTACTTC. It is translated as CATSFETGTYEQYF.

The genes are TRBV12-5 and TRBJ2-3; 7 bases are shared with TRBD2. This CDR3 spans 17 amino acids. Germline V gene data show CDR1 as LGHNT and CDR2 as FRNRAP. The CDR3 nucleotides read TGTGCCAGTAGTGACTCGAGTCCGGGACTAAGCACAGATACGCAGTATTTT. Translated, it gives CASSDSSPGLSTDTQYF. The full variable domain, in which reference TRBV12-5 and TRBJ2-3 provide the parts outside the CDR3, is DARVTQTPRHKVTEMGQEVTMRCQPILGHNTVFWYRQTMMQGLELLAYFRNRAPLDDSGMPKDRFSAEMPDATLATLKIQPSEPRDSAVYFCASSDSSPGLSTDTQYFGPGTRLTVL.

Concerning this clonotype itself: At one of its ends the junction is not consistent with the germline gene, which may arise from a read error. This chain joins TRBV2 and TRBJ1-2; no definite D call. The germline CDR1 and CDR2 sequences are SNHLY and FYNNEI. This CDR3 spans 14 amino acids. CDR3 in DNA: TGTGCCAGCAGACAAGGGTACATATACTATGGCTACAACTTC. Residues: CASRQGYIYYGYNF.

The chain has TRBV9 and TRBJ1-2; D might be TRBD1 (5 bases). V was clipped by 3 bases and J by 8 bases, with 11 bases between them. Looked up from germline, CDR1 is SGDLS and CDR2 is YYNGEE. This CDR3 spans 12 amino acids. The CDR3 DNA reads as TGTGCCAGCAGCGAGGACAAGCGGGGCTACACCTTC. It is translated as CASSEDKRGYTF.

The chain joins TRBV7-8 to TRBJ2-5; D might be TRBD1 (5 bases). Germline loops: CDR1 SGHVS, CDR2 FQNEAQ. This CDR3 region has 15 residues. Trimming pared 3 bases from V and 5 bases from J, leaving 16 bases between. The CDR3 DNA reads as TGTGCCAGCAGCTTTCAGGGCAAGCCAAGTGAGACCCAGTACTTC. As protein: CASSFQGKPSETQYF.

This clonotype was seen more than once but under ten times. The chain recombines TRBV10-3 with TRBJ2-3; 13 positions match TRBD2. CDR3 length: 13 residues. After removal of 10 bases from V and 6 bases from J, the junction contained 4 bases not matched to a gene. The germline V gene encodes CDR1 ENHRY and CDR2 SYGVKD. The CDR3 DNA is TGTGCCACGCGACTAGCGGGGGGCGATACGCAGTATTTT. This translates into CATRLAGGDTQYF.

This clonotype was found a few times. The chain couples TRBV9 to TRBJ1-5; possibly TRBD1 for D (5 bases). Germline V gene data show CDR1 as SGDLS and CDR2 as YYNGEE. The CDR3 length is 14 residues. V lost 6 bases, J lost 4 bases, and 14 bases lay in between. The chain's CDR3 is CASTRSGGNQPQHF. CDR3 DNA: TGTGCCAGCACCCGTAGCGGGGGTAATCAGCCCCAGCATTTT.

As to this clonotype: Its ends do not fully match the called genes, so a read error is possible. CDR3 nucleotides: TGCAGTGTTAGACGGGACAGGGGATTATCGCCCCTCCACTTT. Protein: CSVRRDRGLSPLHF. This chain links TRBV20-1 with TRBJ1-6; 10 bases align to TRBD1. Germline CDR1 and CDR2: DFQATT and SNEGSKA (reference sequence). There are 14 residues in the CDR3.

This clonotype was seen repeatedly, ten times or more. DNA of the CDR3: TGTGCCGCGGGGGACAGGTCGAACACCGGGGAGCTGTTTTTT. It yields the protein CAAGDRSNTGELFF. This chain uses TRBV5-6 with TRBJ2-2, with D possibly matching TRBD1 (8 bases). This CDR3 has 14 residues. The ends were cut back, 10 bases at V and 0 bases at J, with 13 bases in the middle. Germline V gives CDR1 SGHDT, CDR2 YYEEEE. The entire variable domain, with the rest obtained from reference TRBV5-6 and TRBJ2-2, is as follows: DAGVTQSPTHLIKTRGQQVTLRCSPKSGHDTVSWYQQALGQGPQFIFQYYEEEERQRGNFPDRFSGHQFPNYSSELNVNALLLGDSALYLCAAGDRSNTGELFFGEGSRLTVL.

The V gene is TRBV12-3 or TRBV12-4, the J gene TRBJ2-7; 8 nucleotides agree with TRBD1. This CDR3 contains 14 residues. Trimming removed 8 bases from V and 6 bases from J; junction bases left unmatched: 12. CDR3 sequence reads: CASREARGRFEQYF. CDR3 sequence (DNA): TGTGCCAGCCGTGAGGCCAGGGGGCGGTTCGAGCAGTACTTC.

The CDR3 DNA follows: TGTGCCAGCAACAAGGGAGCGCCCGGGGCAGCGGGGCTGACTTTC. As protein: CASNKGAPGAAGLTF. The V gene is TRBV7-8, the J gene TRBJ2-6, with 7 bases identical to TRBD2. The V gene's germline CDR1 is SGHVS and CDR2 FQNEAQ. The V segment lost 7 bases and the J segment 16 bases; nucleotides outside the gene matches: 19. The CDR3 extends over 15 amino acids.

This clonotype was seen only once. This rearrangement joins TRBV25-1 to TRBJ1-4; TRBD1 matches at 7 bases. From germline, CDR1 is MGHDK and CDR2 SYGVNS. The CDR3 has 16 amino acids. Germline trimming cut 1 base from V and 3 bases from J; bases unmatched to any gene: 5. The CDR3 bases are TGTGCCAGCAGTGAATCCTCGGGGACAGCTAATGAAAAACTGTTTTTT. This sequence encodes CASSESSGTANEKLFF.

This chain uses TRBV7-3 with TRBJ1-2; tentative D call: TRBD1 (6 bases). From germline, CDR1 is SGHTA and CDR2 FQGTGA. Trimming shortened V by 5 bases and J by 6 bases, and 19 bases separated the two germline ends. The CDR3 runs 15 residues. CDR3 residues: CASSPGAGRTNGYTF. The CDR3 DNA follows: TGTGCCAGCAGCCCGGGGGCAGGAAGGACTAATGGCTACACCTTC.

In regard to this clonotype: One junction end disagrees with the germline gene, perhaps due to a read error. The V call is TRBV19, the J call TRBJ2-1; no clear D gene. Germline loops: CDR1 LNHDA, CDR2 SQIVND (reference sequence). The length of the CDR3 is 15 residues. The CDR3 is CASSIGGPAANDLTF. Here the CDR3 DNA reads TGTGCCAGTAGTATCGGCGGCCCTGCGGCCAACGACCTGACCTTC.